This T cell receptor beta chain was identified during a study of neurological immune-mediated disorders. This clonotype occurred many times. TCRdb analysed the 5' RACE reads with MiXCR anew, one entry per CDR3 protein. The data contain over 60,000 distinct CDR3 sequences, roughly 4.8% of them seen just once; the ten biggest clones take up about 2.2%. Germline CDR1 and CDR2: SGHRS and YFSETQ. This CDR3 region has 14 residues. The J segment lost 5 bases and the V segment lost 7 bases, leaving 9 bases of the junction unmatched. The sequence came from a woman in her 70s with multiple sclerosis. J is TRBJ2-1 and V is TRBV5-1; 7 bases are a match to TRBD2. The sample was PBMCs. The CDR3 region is CASGRLAENNEQFF. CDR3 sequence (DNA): TGCGCCAGCGGGAGACTAGCTGAGAACAATGAGCAGTTCTTC.